The source of this T cell receptor beta chain is a study of beta chain features in type 1 diabetes. In the study overall: Sorted cells numbering under 110 million were examined across all samples.

The germline V gene has CDR1 SGHDN and CDR2 FVKESK. The CDR3 contains 15 residues. Unmatched junction bases numbered 3, after V lost 2 bases and J lost 4 bases. The study's findings and limits: Comparison showed that naive, central memory and Treg TCRB repertoires appeared more similar among patients than among healthy donors. Any role of HLA type in TCRB rearrangement remained unresolved here. Shorter TCRB CDR3s, moderately but significantly so, marked every one of the four CD4+ subsets in Type 1 diabetes patients.

Reverse transcribing all isolated RNA meant expressed TCRB transcripts were sequenced. Data came from immunoSEQ multiplex PCR; TCRdb stores just in-frame clones and leaves some out. The sample shows under 350,000 clones, approximately 15% of them seen only once. This clone was counted only a few times. Its cognate antigen is unknown. The chain employs TRBV14 and TRBJ2-5; the match to TRBD2 covers 11 bases. The TCR comes from a man aged 25-45 years with type 1 diabetes. Sequenced material: naive CD4+ T cells from blood. This CDR3 is CASSQTSGSVETQYF. CDR3 DNA sequence: TGTGCCAGCAGCCAAACTAGCGGGAGTGTAGAGACCCAGTACTTC.